This T cell receptor beta chain was identified in a study of cytomegalovirus exposure and HLA in healthy donors. Whole-study context: Drawn from HLA-typed donors, approximately 86 million unique TCRs were held in an early data release. General study results and limits: There were some public TCRs occurring in many donors, but most TCR sequences were rare.

The PCR contained 60 Vbeta and 13 Jbeta primers. Libraries were prepared by immunoSEQ multiplex PCR; TCRdb keeps only in-frame clonotypes and omits some of them. The sample shows approximately 170,000 clones, roughly 77% of them seen only once. Comment on this clone: Its antigen is still unknown.

The CDR3 totals 20 residues. V gave up 1 base and J gave up 4 bases; unmatched junction bases: 19. Germline values: CDR1 LGHNA, CDR2 YSLEER. The chain couples TRBV4-3 to TRBJ2-3, with 8 bases lining up with TRBD2. The source is a man aged 25-45 years in good health and CMV-seropositive. Sequencing input: PBMCs. CDR3 DNA: TGCGCCAGCAGCCAAGTTCTCCCCCCCTCCGGGGGGGGAGAGCCAGATACGCAGTATTTT. Encoded protein: CASSQVLPPSGGGEPDTQYF.